These T cell receptor beta chains were read from a single sample in a study of shared clonotypes between healthy human individuals. Clones were sequenced by immunoSEQ multiplex PCR, and TCRdb holds only the in-frame ones, with some missing. Of some 2 million clones listed, around 95% were seen once; the top ten hold 0.13%. The sample consisted of naive CD4+ T cells sorted from blood. These receptors all come from a man between 18 and 35 years old in good health. Each CDR3 is given without its conserved first and last residue. The order of the fields is V gene, CDR3 length, J gene, CDR3 protein.

v_call: TRBV5-1; cdr3_length: 10; j_call: TRBJ2-7; cdr3_aa: ASSPNSYEQY
v_call: TRBV5-1; cdr3_length: 13; j_call: TRBJ2-3; cdr3_aa: ASSLAGAGTDTQY
v_call: TRBV5-1; cdr3_length: 11; j_call: TRBJ2-7; cdr3_aa: ASSLEGTYEQY
v_call: TRBV10-3; cdr3_length: 13; j_call: TRBJ2-5; cdr3_aa: AIRPGQGAGETQY
v_call: TRBV19; cdr3_length: 12; j_call: TRBJ1-6; cdr3_aa: ASSSRASNSPLH
v_call: TRBV2; cdr3_length: 12; j_call: TRBJ1-4; cdr3_aa: ASSRDRLNEKLF
v_call: TRBV6-5; cdr3_length: 11; j_call: TRBJ1-1; cdr3_aa: ASSYGRNTEAF
v_call: TRBV19; cdr3_length: 11; j_call: TRBJ2-1; cdr3_aa: ASKESSYNEQF
v_call: TRBV10-3; cdr3_length: 13; j_call: TRBJ1-1; cdr3_aa: AISESRDREQQAF
v_call: TRBV7-9; cdr3_length: 14; j_call: TRBJ1-3; cdr3_aa: ASSLVQLSSGNTIY
v_call: TRBV28; cdr3_length: 13; j_call: TRBJ2-7; cdr3_aa: ASSHGSLSSYEQY
v_call: TRBV9; cdr3_length: 10; j_call: TRBJ2-3; cdr3_aa: ASSRLADTQY
v_call: TRBV30; cdr3_length: 12; j_call: TRBJ1-2; cdr3_aa: AWSVGGTGYGYT
v_call: TRBV20-1; cdr3_length: 9; j_call: TRBJ2-7; cdr3_aa: SARDQYEQY
v_call: TRBV30; cdr3_length: 11; j_call: TRBJ2-1; cdr3_aa: AWGRDYSNEQF
v_call: TRBV5-1; cdr3_length: 13; j_call: TRBJ2-3; cdr3_aa: ASSSRVVDTDTQY
v_call: TRBV9; cdr3_length: 12; j_call: TRBJ2-3; cdr3_aa: ASSVAARTDTQY
v_call: TRBV4-1; cdr3_length: 13; j_call: TRBJ2-7; cdr3_aa: ASSRTSGETYEQY
v_call: TRBV19; cdr3_length: 14; j_call: TRBJ2-5; cdr3_aa: ASSSRAPYDQETQY
v_call: TRBV7-9; cdr3_length: 12; j_call: TRBJ1-1; cdr3_aa: ASSSKQGITEAF
v_call: TRBV9; cdr3_length: 14; j_call: TRBJ2-3; cdr3_aa: ASSVEVGTSTDTQY
v_call: TRBV12-5; cdr3_length: 14; j_call: TRBJ1-3; cdr3_aa: ASGSRGGLSGNTIY
v_call: TRBV2; cdr3_length: 9; j_call: TRBJ1-4; cdr3_aa: ASSVSEKLF
v_call: TRBV4-1; cdr3_length: 14; j_call: TRBJ2-7; cdr3_aa: ASSQEGQVPPYEQY
v_call: TRBV19; cdr3_length: 14; j_call: TRBJ1-6; cdr3_aa: ASSEIGSSYNSPLH
v_call: TRBV11-2; cdr3_length: 13; j_call: TRBJ2-7; cdr3_aa: ASSLIRDKQGSPY
v_call: TRBV10-3; cdr3_length: 13; j_call: TRBJ2-5; cdr3_aa: AISLGGMLQETQY
v_call: TRBV2; cdr3_length: 11; j_call: TRBJ1-2; cdr3_aa: ASSPDRGYGYT
v_call: TRBV5-4; cdr3_length: 12; j_call: TRBJ2-3; cdr3_aa: ASSTGGGTDTQY
v_call: TRBV7-9; cdr3_length: 13; j_call: TRBJ2-3; cdr3_aa: ASSLDGRVADTQY